This is a list of T cell receptor beta chains from one sample in a study of blood T cell repertoires in COVID-19. Assay: immunoSEQ multiplex PCR; the TCRdb copy retains only in-frame clones and omits some. The sample has more than 150,000 clones; more than 65% are singletons. The sample comprised peripheral blood. The source of these receptors is a woman between 45 and 65 years old with acute or convalescent COVID-19. Each CDR3 is given with its conserved first and last residue. The D gene is left open where the match is weak. Only some rows state a clone size, as once, few, many or a class for expanded clones.

j_gene: TRBJ1-5
abundance: .
d_gene: TRBD1
v_gene: TRBV19
CDR3aa: CASSILDRSGQPQHF
CDR3nt: TGTGCCAGTAGTATCTTGGACAGGTCCGGTCAGCCCCAGCATTTT

j_gene: TRBJ1-1
abundance: .
d_gene: TRBD1
v_gene: TRBV7-2
CDR3aa: CASSPDDRDTEAFF
CDR3nt: TGTGCCAGCAGCCCAGATGACAGGGACACTGAAGCTTTCTTT

j_gene: TRBJ1-1
abundance: .
d_gene: .
v_gene: TRBV5-4
CDR3aa: CASSSPDRLNTEAFF
CDR3nt: TGTGCCAGCAGCTCCCCAGACAGGCTGAACACTGAAGCTTTCTTT

j_gene: TRBJ2-1
abundance: .
d_gene: .
v_gene: TRBV2
CDR3aa: CASSPEQGLVSQFF
CDR3nt: TGTGCCAGCAGCCCCGAACAGGGATTAGTTTCGCAGTTCTTC

j_gene: TRBJ2-7
abundance: .
d_gene: TRBD2
v_gene: TRBV4-3
CDR3aa: CASSQEPSLTGGSYEQYF
CDR3nt: TGCGCCAGCAGCCAAGAACCGTCCCTGACGGGAGGGTCCTACGAGCAGTACTTC

j_gene: TRBJ2-2
abundance: .
d_gene: TRBD2
v_gene: TRBV10-3
CDR3aa: CAIRLTSGSSGELFF
CDR3nt: TGTGCCATCAGGCTGACTAGCGGGAGCTCCGGGGAGCTGTTTTTT

j_gene: TRBJ1-5
abundance: .
d_gene: TRBD1
v_gene: TRBV2
CDR3aa: CASSADRDSNQPQHF
CDR3nt: TGTGCCAGCAGTGCTGACAGGGATAGCAATCAGCCCCAGCATTTT

j_gene: TRBJ2-3
abundance: .
d_gene: TRBD2
v_gene: TRBV3-1/TRBV3-2
CDR3aa: CASSPGGGSSTDTQYF
CDR3nt: TGTGCCAGCAGCCCGGGGGGGGGCTCTAGCACAGATACGCAGTATTTT

j_gene: TRBJ1-5
abundance: .
d_gene: TRBD1
v_gene: TRBV23-1
CDR3aa: CASSQRTGSNQPQHF
CDR3nt: TGCGCCAGCAGTCAACGGACAGGGAGCAATCAGCCCCAGCATTTT

j_gene: TRBJ1-6
abundance: few
d_gene: .
v_gene: TRBV19
CDR3aa: CASSMGQGGNSPLHF
CDR3nt: TGTGCCAGTAGTATGGGGCAGGGTGGAAACTCACCCCTCCACTTT

j_gene: TRBJ1-6
abundance: .
d_gene: .
v_gene: TRBV28
CDR3aa: CASSTGGRSPLHF
CDR3nt: TGTGCCAGCAGCACGGGGGGCCGGTCACCCCTCCACTTT

j_gene: TRBJ2-7
abundance: .
d_gene: TRBD1
v_gene: TRBV6-2/TRBV6-3
CDR3aa: CASSYTRDRVLRYEQYF
CDR3nt: TGTGCCAGCAGTTACACCCGAGACAGGGTACTACGCTACGAGCAGTACTTC

j_gene: TRBJ2-7
abundance: .
d_gene: TRBD2
v_gene: TRBV7-2
CDR3aa: CASSLTASGYTSYEQYF
CDR3nt: TGTGCCAGCAGCTTAACAGCTAGCGGATACACTTCCTACGAGCAGTACTTC

j_gene: TRBJ1-4
abundance: .
d_gene: .
v_gene: TRBV6-4
CDR3aa: CASRPGRATNEKLFF
CDR3nt: TGTGCCAGCAGGCCGGGGAGGGCAACTAATGAAAAACTGTTTTTT

j_gene: TRBJ2-5
abundance: few
d_gene: TRBD2
v_gene: TRBV7-3
CDR3aa: CASSLVSGGTETQYF
CDR3nt: TGTGCCAGCAGCTTAGTATCGGGAGGTACAGAGACCCAGTACTTC

j_gene: TRBJ2-2
abundance: .
d_gene: TRBD1
v_gene: TRBV18
CDR3aa: CASSPQGQGVGELFF
CDR3nt: TGTGCCAGCTCACCCCAGGGACAGGGAGTCGGGGAGCTGTTTTTT

j_gene: TRBJ1-1
abundance: .
d_gene: TRBD1
v_gene: TRBV5-4
CDR3aa: CASSAADRGWAEAFF
CDR3nt: TGTGCCAGCAGCGCGGCGGACAGGGGGTGGGCTGAAGCTTTCTTT

j_gene: TRBJ1-2
abundance: .
d_gene: TRBD1
v_gene: TRBV24-1
CDR3aa: CATSVRQGLRGYTF
CDR3nt: TGTGCCACCAGTGTGAGACAGGGCTTGCGTGGCTACACCTTC

j_gene: TRBJ2-1
abundance: .
d_gene: TRBD2
v_gene: TRBV3-1/TRBV3-2
CDR3aa: CASSQSGGGRARNEQFF
CDR3nt: TGTGCCAGCAGCCAATCGGGGGGCGGGAGGGCCCGGAATGAGCAGTTCTTC

j_gene: TRBJ1-1
abundance: .
d_gene: .
v_gene: TRBV5-8
CDR3aa: CASSLLTGNTEAFF
CDR3nt: TGTGCCAGCAGCTTACTGACAGGAAACACTGAAGCTTTCTTT

j_gene: TRBJ2-2
abundance: .
d_gene: TRBD2
v_gene: TRBV27
CDR3aa: CASRSYTSGNTGELFF
CDR3nt: TGTGCCAGCAGATCATATACTAGCGGGAACACCGGGGAGCTGTTTTTT

j_gene: TRBJ2-7
abundance: once
d_gene: .
v_gene: TRBV13
CDR3aa: CASSTNGQFAYEQYF
CDR3nt: TGTGCCAGCAGCACGAACGGACAATTTGCCTACGAGCAGTACTTC

j_gene: TRBJ1-5
abundance: few
d_gene: .
v_gene: TRBV19
CDR3aa: CASHPRGLGNQPQHF
CDR3nt: TGTGCCAGCCATCCAAGGGGCTTGGGCAATCAGCCCCAGCATTTT

j_gene: TRBJ2-7
abundance: .
d_gene: .
v_gene: TRBV19
CDR3aa: CASSLLTGGTYEQYF
CDR3nt: TGTGCCAGTAGTCTTCTCACCGGGGGAACCTACGAGCAGTACTTC

j_gene: TRBJ2-5
abundance: once
d_gene: .
v_gene: TRBV7-2
CDR3aa: CASSLGGSQTQYF
CDR3nt: TGTGCCAGCAGCTTAGGAGGCAGCCAGACCCAGTACTTC

j_gene: TRBJ1-3
abundance: .
d_gene: .
v_gene: TRBV6-6
CDR3aa: CASSTPDSPGRDTIYF
CDR3nt: TGTGCCAGCAGTACCCCGGACAGCCCCGGCCGGGACACCATATATTTT

j_gene: TRBJ2-7
abundance: few
d_gene: TRBD2
v_gene: TRBV5-4
CDR3aa: CASSRDYLYEQYF
CDR3nt: TGTGCCAGCAGCCGGGACTACCTCTACGAGCAGTACTTC

j_gene: TRBJ2-1
abundance: once
d_gene: .
v_gene: TRBV28
CDR3aa: CASTRKSSGSYNEQFF
CDR3nt: TGTGCCAGCACCCGAAAGTCATCCGGGTCCTACAATGAGCAGTTCTTC

j_gene: TRBJ1-2
abundance: .
d_gene: TRBD1
v_gene: TRBV13
CDR3aa: CASSTTTGFHGYTF
CDR3nt: TGTGCCAGCAGCACTACGACAGGGTTCCATGGCTACACCTTC

j_gene: TRBJ2-7
abundance: .
d_gene: TRBD1
v_gene: TRBV14
CDR3aa: CASSPRQGISYEQYF
CDR3nt: TGTGCCAGCAGCCCTCGACAGGGTATCTCCTACGAGCAGTACTTC

j_gene: TRBJ1-5
abundance: .
d_gene: TRBD1
v_gene: TRBV7-2
CDR3aa: CASSITGASNQPQHF
CDR3nt: TGTGCCAGCAGCATAACAGGGGCGAGCAATCAGCCCCAGCATTTT

j_gene: TRBJ2-1
abundance: few
d_gene: .
v_gene: TRBV7-2
CDR3aa: CASSLEAGNYNEQFF
CDR3nt: TGTGCCAGCAGCTTAGAAGCAGGGAATTACAATGAGCAGTTCTTC

j_gene: TRBJ2-5
abundance: .
d_gene: .
v_gene: TRBV19
CDR3aa: CASSRGSGVSAGAQETQYF
CDR3nt: TGTGCCAGTAGTAGAGGGTCCGGGGTCTCGGCGGGGGCGCAAGAGACCCAGTACTTC

j_gene: TRBJ2-5
abundance: once
d_gene: .
v_gene: TRBV5-1
CDR3aa: CASSLGTLQETQYF
CDR3nt: TGCGCCAGCAGCCTCGGGACACTCCAAGAGACCCAGTACTTC

j_gene: TRBJ1-2
abundance: .
d_gene: TRBD1
v_gene: TRBV7-8
CDR3aa: CASSQRTGYGYTF
CDR3nt: TGTGCCAGCAGCCAGAGGACAGGGTATGGCTACACCTTC

j_gene: TRBJ1-3
abundance: .
d_gene: .
v_gene: TRBV5-1
CDR3aa: CASSALEVSGNTIYF
CDR3nt: TGCGCCAGCAGTGCGCTTGAGGTCTCAGGAAACACCATATATTTT

j_gene: TRBJ1-5
abundance: .
d_gene: .
v_gene: TRBV5-3
CDR3aa: CARSFLARGNSNQPQHF
CDR3nt: TGTGCCAGAAGCTTCTTGGCTCGGGGGAATAGCAATCAGCCCCAGCATTTT

j_gene: TRBJ1-4
abundance: .
d_gene: .
v_gene: TRBV5-1
CDR3aa: CASSSGGTNEKLFF
CDR3nt: TGCGCCAGCAGCTCCGGAGGAACTAATGAAAAACTGTTTTTT

j_gene: TRBJ2-7
abundance: .
d_gene: TRBD2
v_gene: TRBV7-8
CDR3aa: CASSPRRLAGGPYEQYF
CDR3nt: TGTGCCAGCAGCCCTAGACGACTAGCGGGAGGGCCCTACGAGCAGTACTTC

j_gene: TRBJ2-2
abundance: few
d_gene: .
v_gene: TRBV7-2
CDR3aa: CASSWEGGTTGELFF
CDR3nt: TGTGCCAGCAGCTGGGAAGGGGGAACGACCGGGGAGCTGTTTTTT

j_gene: TRBJ1-5
abundance: .
d_gene: TRBD1
v_gene: TRBV7-3
CDR3aa: CASSLTGDRFQPQHF
CDR3nt: TGTGCCAGCAGCTTAACGGGGGACAGATTTCAGCCCCAGCATTTT

j_gene: TRBJ2-1
abundance: .
d_gene: .
v_gene: TRBV19
CDR3aa: CASSIDRSRAHNEQFF
CDR3nt: TGTGCCAGTAGTATAGATCGATCGCGGGCCCACAATGAGCAGTTCTTC

j_gene: TRBJ2-2
abundance: .
d_gene: TRBD1
v_gene: TRBV9
CDR3aa: CASSAIQGSTGELFF
CDR3nt: TGTGCCAGCAGCGCGATACAGGGGAGCACCGGGGAGCTGTTTTTT

j_gene: TRBJ1-1
abundance: .
d_gene: .
v_gene: TRBV7-9
CDR3aa: CASSGQTNTEAFF
CDR3nt: TGTGCCAGCAGCGGACAGACGAACACTGAAGCTTTCTTT

j_gene: TRBJ2-3
abundance: .
d_gene: TRBD2
v_gene: TRBV3-1/TRBV3-2
CDR3aa: CASSQDDGGGASTDTQYF
CDR3nt: TGTGCCAGCAGCCAAGATGACGGCGGGGGGGCTAGCACAGATACGCAGTATTTT

j_gene: TRBJ2-2
abundance: .
d_gene: .
v_gene: TRBV28
CDR3aa: CASIREVTGELFF
CDR3nt: TGTGCCAGCATCAGGGAAGTCACCGGGGAGCTGTTTTTT

j_gene: TRBJ2-7
abundance: .
d_gene: .
v_gene: TRBV4-3
CDR3aa: CASSHKKARIYEQYF
CDR3nt: TGCGCCAGCAGCCATAAGAAAGCCAGGATCTACGAGCAGTACTTC

j_gene: TRBJ2-5
abundance: .
d_gene: TRBD2
v_gene: TRBV18
CDR3aa: CASSPNTPTSGGSETQYF
CDR3nt: TGTGCCAGCTCACCTAATACTCCAACTAGCGGGGGGAGTGAGACCCAGTACTTC

j_gene: TRBJ1-3
abundance: .
d_gene: .
v_gene: TRBV6-5
CDR3aa: CASRGFGTIYF
CDR3nt: TGTGCCAGCAGGGGCTTTGGCACCATATATTTT

j_gene: TRBJ2-1
abundance: .
d_gene: .
v_gene: TRBV10-3
CDR3aa: CAITGTGTTYNEQFF
CDR3nt: TGTGCCATAACTGGAACCGGGACAACCTACAATGAGCAGTTCTTC

j_gene: TRBJ1-1
abundance: .
d_gene: TRBD1
v_gene: TRBV19
CDR3aa: CASSNSINRGWGTEAFF
CDR3nt: TGTGCCAGTAGTAATTCAATCAACAGGGGCTGGGGCACTGAAGCTTTCTTT

j_gene: TRBJ2-1
abundance: .
d_gene: TRBD2
v_gene: TRBV4-2
CDR3aa: CASSLRTSGDSNEQFF
CDR3nt: TGTGCCAGCAGCTTACGGACTAGCGGGGACTCCAATGAGCAGTTCTTC

j_gene: TRBJ2-2
abundance: .
d_gene: TRBD1
v_gene: TRBV7-6
CDR3aa: CASSFQTGGVWELFF
CDR3nt: TGTGCCAGCAGCTTCCAGACAGGGGGTGTGTGGGAGCTGTTTTTT

j_gene: TRBJ1-1
abundance: .
d_gene: TRBD1
v_gene: TRBV2
CDR3aa: CARRSDRPTEAFF
CDR3nt: TGTGCCAGGAGGTCGGACAGGCCCACTGAAGCTTTCTTT

j_gene: TRBJ2-7
abundance: few
d_gene: TRBD2
v_gene: TRBV29-1
CDR3aa: CSVVIAGGARVF
CDR3nt: TGCAGCGTTGTTATCGCGGGAGGGGCCAGAGTCTTC

j_gene: TRBJ1-2
abundance: .
d_gene: .
v_gene: TRBV6-6
CDR3aa: CASTDSPTGSYGYTF
CDR3nt: TGTGCCAGCACCGACTCTCCAACAGGTTCTTATGGCTACACCTTC

j_gene: TRBJ2-7
abundance: .
d_gene: TRBD2
v_gene: TRBV5-6
CDR3aa: CASSIYGTSGPLEQYF
CDR3nt: TGTGCCAGCAGCATCTACGGGACTAGCGGCCCCTTGGAGCAGTACTTC

j_gene: TRBJ1-2
abundance: .
d_gene: .
v_gene: TRBV3-1/TRBV3-2
CDR3aa: CASSYQGDYGYTF
CDR3nt: TGTGCCAGCAGCTACCAGGGCGACTATGGCTACACCTTC

j_gene: TRBJ2-7
abundance: .
d_gene: TRBD1
v_gene: TRBV6-5
CDR3aa: CASMWQGAPEQYF
CDR3nt: TGTGCCAGCATGTGGCAGGGGGCGCCCGAGCAGTACTTC